Shown below are 22 T cell receptor beta chains from a single sample sequenced in a study of beta chain features in type 1 diabetes. Study-level results: Among all four CD4+ subsets, Type 1 diabetes patients had TCRB CDR3s that were moderately but significantly shorter.

What these receptors recognize is not known. The authors reverse transcribed all of the isolated RNA, so sequencing captured expressed TCRB transcripts. Assay used: immunoSEQ multiplex PCR; TCRdb lists only in-frame clones, some missing. The sample records 100,000 to 150,000 clones, approximately 10% being singletons. The material sequenced was central memory CD4+ T cells from blood. These receptors were obtained from a man younger than 40 with type 1 diabetes.

The V gene is TRBV7-9, the J gene TRBJ2-2, with 9 bases identical to TRBD2. The CDR3 extends over 16 amino acids. The junction had 8 bases not matched to a gene; V was cut back by 6 bases and J by 3 bases. CDR1 is SEHNR and CDR2 is FQNEAQ in the germline V gene (reference sequence). CDR3 amino acids: CASREPSGAYTGELFF. As DNA, the CDR3 is TGTGCCAGCAGGGAACCTAGCGGGGCCTACACCGGGGAGCTGTTTTTT. The variable domain in full, with the rest retrieved from reference TRBV7-9 and TRBJ2-2, is DTGVSQNPRHKITKRGQNVTFRCDPISEHNRLYWYRQTLGQGPEFLTYFQNEAQLEKSRLLSDRFSAERPKGSFSTLEIQRTEQGDSAMYLCASREPSGAYTGELFFGEGSRLTVL.

The chain is built from TRBV28 and TRBJ1-6, with D possibly being TRBD1 (6 bases). The germline gives CDR1 MDHEN, CDR2 SYDVKM. The germline V and J ends were trimmed by 2 bases and 4 bases, with 9 bases remaining between them. The CDR3 totals 15 residues. CDR3 DNA: TGTGCCAGCAGTTTAGGGGGCCCTTATAATTCACCCCTCCACTTT. It codes for CASSLGGPYNSPLHF.

The CDR3 DNA follows: TGTGCCAGCAGCTTATCCGTGGGCCCTGGGGCCAACGTCCTGACTTTC. Translating it yields CASSLSVGPGANVLTF. The V and J genes are TRBV11-1 and TRBJ2-6; no clear D gene. CDR1 and CDR2 from the germline V gene are SGHAT and FQDESV (reference sequence). Trimming stripped 2 bases from V and 2 bases from J, with 10 bases between. The CDR3 consists of 16 residues.

This clone was counted between two and nine times. V gene TRBV9 combines with J gene TRBJ1-4, with 10 bases identical to TRBD1. J was trimmed by 13 bases and V by 0 bases; bases with no gene match: 3. Germline V gene lookup returns CDR1 SGDLS and CDR2 YYNGEE. This CDR3 has 13 amino acids. This CDR3 is CASSVVGQGRLFF. CDR3 bases: TGTGCCAGCAGCGTAGTGGGACAGGGGAGACTGTTTTTT.

This clone was detected only a few times. The chain employs TRBV30 and TRBJ2-7; D is perhaps TRBD1 (6 bases). This CDR3 region has 12 residues. Germline values: CDR1 GTSNPN, CDR2 SVGIG (reference sequence). Trimming took 5 bases from V and 6 from J, leaving 14 bases between them. The CDR3 DNA is TGTGCCTGGTCTCGGGAAGGGGGCGAGCAGTACTTC. It yields the protein CAWSREGGEQYF.

The table lists this clone with a few counts. The chain has TRBV6-5 and TRBJ1-2; the D gene is possibly TRBD1 (5 bases). Trimming pared 4 bases from V and 11 bases from J, leaving 14 bases between. This CDR3 contains 12 residues. Germline V gene sequence: CDR1 MNHEY, CDR2 SVGAGI. The CDR3 DNA reads as TGTGCCAGCAGTTCGCGGGACGAGACATACACCTTC. This sequence encodes CASSSRDETYTF.

This clone has just a few counts. The chain has TRBV5-1 and TRBJ2-1; possibly TRBD2 for D (6 bases). V was trimmed by 1 base and J by 5 bases, leaving 10 bases between them. The length of the CDR3 is 14 residues. Germline V gives CDR1 SGHRS, CDR2 YFSETQ. The CDR3 coding sequence is TGCGCCAGCAGCTTGCCTAGCGCTAACAATGAGCAGTTCTTC. It is translated as CASSLPSANNEQFF. The whole variable domain, filled in from reference TRBV5-1 and TRBJ2-1, reads KAGVTQTPRYLIKTRGQQVTLSCSPISGHRSVSWYQQTPGQGLQFLFEYFSETQRNKGNFPGRFSGRQFSNSRSEMNVSTLELGDSALYLCASSLPSANNEQFFGPGTRLTVL.

This clone has at least ten counts. The rearrangement links TRBV4-3 to TRBJ2-3; 9 bases are a match to TRBD2. The CDR3 covers 14 residues. The germline V gene encodes CDR1 LGHNA and CDR2 YSLEER. With 1 base clipped from V and 6 bases from J, the junction kept 2 bases outside the gene matches. The CDR3 bases are TGCGCCAGCAGCCAAGGGACTAGCGTGGATACGCAGTATTTT. Encoded protein: CASSQGTSVDTQYF.

This clone was seen only a few times. The V and J genes are TRBV2 and TRBJ1-1; a possible D gene is TRBD1 (6 bases). Trimming removed 6 bases from V and 4 bases from J, with 15 bases in between. The CDR3 extends over 14 amino acids. Germline values: CDR1 SNHLY, CDR2 FYNNEI. CDR3: CASRTQGWGTEAFF. The CDR3 region has the DNA TGTGCCAGCAGGACACAGGGTTGGGGCACTGAAGCTTTCTTT.

This clone was observed a few times. The J gene is TRBJ2-7, the V gene TRBV6-5; TRBD1 is a possible D gene (5 bases). The V end lost 0 bases, the J end lost 2 bases, and 11 bases lay between the germline ends. Germline V gives CDR1 MNHEY, CDR2 SVGAGI. The CDR3 contains 15 residues. CDR3 sequence reads: CASSYSIQVAYEQYF. In DNA, the CDR3 is TGTGCCAGCAGTTACTCAATACAGGTAGCCTACGAGCAGTACTTC.

In this sample, this clone turned up a few times. The rearrangement joins TRBV2 to TRBJ1-5, with a possible D match to TRBD1 (6 bases). Germline V gene sequence: CDR1 SNHLY, CDR2 FYNNEI. Deletions cut 5 bases from V and 3 bases from J, with 11 bases between. The CDR3 consists of 14 residues. The CDR3 bases are TGTGCCAGCAGTATTAGACAGGCCAATCAGCCCCAGCATTTT. Its translation is CASSIRQANQPQHF. Full variable domain (remainder filled in from reference TRBV2 and TRBJ1-5): EPEVTQTPSHQVTQMGQEVILRCVPISNHLYFYWYRQILGQKVEFLVSFYNNEISEKSEIFDDQFSVERPDGSNFTLKIRSTKLEDSAMYFCASSIRQANQPQHFGDGTRLSIL.

This clone was seen a few times. The V and J genes are TRBV18 and TRBJ2-3; a weak D match, TRBD1 (5 bases). Germline lookup yields CDR1 KGHSH and CDR2 LQKENI. There are 15 residues in the CDR3. The V gene lost 3 bases and the J gene lost 4 bases, with 14 bases spanning the gap. For the CDR3, the DNA is TGTGCCAGCTCACCTATCCAGGGATTTGCAGATACGCAGTATTTT. Translation: CASSPIQGFADTQYF.

Here the CDR3 reads CASSQFPRGASYEQYF. CDR3 DNA: TGTGCCAGCAGCCAATTTCCGCGGGGGGCTAGCTACGAGCAGTACTTC. V usage is TRBV4-2 and J usage is TRBJ2-7, with 8 nucleotides matching TRBD2. The junction had 9 bases not matched to a gene; V was cut back by 2 bases and J by 3 bases. Germline assignment: CDR1 LGHNA and CDR2 YNFKEQ. CDR3 length equals 16 residues.

The table lists this clone with a few counts. The chain recombines TRBV11-3 with TRBJ1-5; the D gene is possibly TRBD1 (6 bases). Germline CDR1 SGHNT, CDR2 YENEEA. The ends were cut back, 1 base at V and 7 bases at J, with 8 bases in the middle. There are 13 residues in the CDR3. CDR3 coding DNA: TGTGCCAGCAGCTTAGGAGACAGGCAGCCCCAGCATTTT. The encoded protein is CASSLGDRQPQHF.

This chain connects TRBV2 to TRBJ2-3; a possible D gene is TRBD1 (5 bases). In germline, CDR1 is SNHLY, CDR2 FYNNEI. The V end was cut by 2 bases, the J end by 6 bases, with 12 bases between. The CDR3 has 14 residues. DNA of the CDR3: TGTGCCAGCAGTGAAAACAGGCAATCTGATACGCAGTATTTT. It translates to CASSENRQSDTQYF.

The chain carries TRBV7-9 and TRBJ2-2; TRBD1 aligns across 9 bases. In germline, CDR1 is SEHNR, CDR2 FQNEAQ (reference sequence). Trimming cost V 4 bases and J 5 bases; bases outside gene matches: 8. The CDR3 extends over 16 amino acids. The CDR3 DNA follows: TGTGCCAGCAGCTCAGGGACAGGGAGGATTACCGGGGAGCTGTTTTTT. As protein: CASSSGTGRITGELFF.

This clone appeared a few times. This chain links TRBV25-1 with TRBJ1-6, with D possibly TRBD1 on 5 matching bases. Looked up from germline, CDR1 is MGHDK and CDR2 is SYGVNS. The germline V and J ends were trimmed by 4 bases and 9 bases, with 10 bases remaining between them. The CDR3 contains 13 residues. The DNA for the CDR3 is TGTGCCAGCAGTGTACAGGATAGTTCACCCCTCCACTTT. The encoded protein is CASSVQDSSPLHF.

In this sample, this clone turned up a few times. The chain couples TRBV7-9 to TRBJ2-1, with 7 nucleotides matching TRBD2. Germline CDR1 is SEHNR and CDR2 is FQNEAQ (reference sequence). J lost 6 bases, V lost 1 base, and 6 bases had no gene match. The CDR3 sequence is 15 residues long. The CDR3 is CASSLGLAGLNEQFF. CDR3 nucleotide sequence: TGTGCCAGCAGCTTAGGATTAGCGGGTCTCAATGAGCAGTTCTTC.

The chain carries TRBV7-2 and TRBJ2-5; 12 bases are a match to TRBD2. V was pared by 8 bases and J by 2 bases, with 3 bases of the junction left unmatched. CDR1 is SGHTA and CDR2 is FQGNSA in the germline V gene. This CDR3 region has 14 residues. The CDR3 sequence: CASPTSGGQETQYF. DNA for the CDR3: TGTGCCAGCCCAACTAGCGGGGGGCAAGAGACCCAGTACTTC.

V usage is TRBV7-6 and J usage is TRBJ2-2; TRBD2 agrees at 8 bases. The CDR3 extends over 16 amino acids. V trimming: 1 base; J trimming: 6 bases; junction bases outside the gene matches: 7. CDR1 and CDR2 (germline): SGHVS, FNYEAQ. The DNA of the CDR3 is TGTGCCAGCAGCTTAGACGTGGCGGGAGGCCCCGGGGAGCTGTTTTTT. This encodes CASSLDVAGGPGELFF.

The chain joins TRBV6-6 to TRBJ2-2, with 8 bases matching TRBD1. V was pared by 4 bases and J by 6 bases, with 7 bases of the junction left unmatched. Germline CDR1 is MNHNY and CDR2 is SVGAGI (reference sequence). This CDR3 contains 15 residues. CDR3 bases: TGTGCCAGCAGTTCCACAGGGGGAACCGCCGGGGAGCTGTTTTTT. Protein: CASSSTGGTAGELFF.

The CDR3 reads CAIHTGQGGTDTQYF. The CDR3 DNA sequence: TGTGCCATCCATACGGGACAGGGAGGGACAGATACGCAGTATTTT. The rearrangement links TRBV2 to TRBJ2-3; 9 bases align to TRBD1. This CDR3 has 15 residues. CDR1 and CDR2 (germline): SNHLY, FYNNEI. Trimming cost V 10 bases and J 3 bases; bases outside gene matches: 11. Full variable domain (remainder filled in from reference TRBV2 and TRBJ2-3): EPEVTQTPSHQVTQMGQEVILRCVPISNHLYFYWYRQILGQKVEFLVSFYNNEISEKSEIFDDQFSVERPDGSNFTLKIRSTKLEDSAMYFCAIHTGQGGTDTQYFGPGTRLTVL.